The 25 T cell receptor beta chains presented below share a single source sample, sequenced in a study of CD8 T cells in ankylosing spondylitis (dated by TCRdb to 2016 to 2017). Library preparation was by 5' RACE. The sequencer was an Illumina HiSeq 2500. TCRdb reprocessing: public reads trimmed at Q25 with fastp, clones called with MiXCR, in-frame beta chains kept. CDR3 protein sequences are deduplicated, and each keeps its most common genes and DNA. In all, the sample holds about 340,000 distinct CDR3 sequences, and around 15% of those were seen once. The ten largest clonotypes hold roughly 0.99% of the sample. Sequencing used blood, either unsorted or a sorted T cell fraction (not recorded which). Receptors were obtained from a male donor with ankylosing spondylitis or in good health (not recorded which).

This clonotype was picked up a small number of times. In nucleotides, the CDR3 is TGTGCCAGCAGTTTGCGGGATAGGGGTGAGCAGTTCTTC. Encoded protein: CASSLRDRGEQFF. The chain joins TRBV12-3 or TRBV12-4 to TRBJ2-1; D may be TRBD2 (6 bases). CDR3 length: 13 amino acids. Trimming shortened V by 3 bases and J by 9 bases, and 12 bases separated the two germline ends.

The CDR3 nucleotides read TGTGCCAGCAGTGAAGGCCAACTAGCGGGGGTTTACAATGAGCAGTTCTTC. It codes for CASSEGQLAGVYNEQFF. This chain uses TRBV2 with TRBJ2-1; TRBD2 agrees at 11 bases. Germline V gives CDR1 SNHLY, CDR2 FYNNEI. The CDR3 runs to 17 residues. Losses at the gene ends were 1 base for V and 4 bases for J; bases not matched to a gene: 6.

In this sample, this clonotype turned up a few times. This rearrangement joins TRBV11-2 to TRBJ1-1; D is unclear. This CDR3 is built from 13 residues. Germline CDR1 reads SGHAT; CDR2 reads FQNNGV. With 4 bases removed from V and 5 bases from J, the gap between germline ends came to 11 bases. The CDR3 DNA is TGTGCCAGCAGCTGGGAGATGAGGACTGAAGCTTTCTTT. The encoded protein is CASSWEMRTEAFF.

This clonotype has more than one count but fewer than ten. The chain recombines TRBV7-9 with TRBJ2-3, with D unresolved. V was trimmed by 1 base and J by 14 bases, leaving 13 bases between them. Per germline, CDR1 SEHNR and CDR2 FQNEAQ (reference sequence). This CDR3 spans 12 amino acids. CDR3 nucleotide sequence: TGTGCCAGCAGCTTAGAGCTAGGCTGGAGGTATTTT. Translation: CASSLELGWRYF.

DNA for the CDR3: TGTGCCAGCAGCTTTTTGGCGGGGGGGCCCCGGGAGCAGTTCTTC. Protein: CASSFLAGGPREQFF. The J gene is TRBJ2-1, the V gene TRBV11-2; 9 bases are shared with TRBD2. J gave up 10 bases and V 3 bases, and 10 bases lay outside the gene matches. Germline assignment: CDR1 SGHAT and CDR2 FQNNGV. CDR3 length equals 15 residues.

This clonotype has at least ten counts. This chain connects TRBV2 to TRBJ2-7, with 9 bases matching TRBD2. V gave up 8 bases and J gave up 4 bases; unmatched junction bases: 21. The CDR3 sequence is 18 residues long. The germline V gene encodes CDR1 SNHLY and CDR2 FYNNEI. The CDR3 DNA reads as TGTGCCAGCTCAGACAGCGGGAGGTTCGGGTCGCCCGAATACGAGCAGTACTTC. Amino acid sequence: CASSDSGRFGSPEYEQYF.

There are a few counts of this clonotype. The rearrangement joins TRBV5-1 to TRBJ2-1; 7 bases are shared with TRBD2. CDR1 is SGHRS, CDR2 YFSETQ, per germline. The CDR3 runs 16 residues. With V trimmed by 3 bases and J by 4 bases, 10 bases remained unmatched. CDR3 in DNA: TGCGCCAGCAGCTCCTTGGGGCTAGCGGAGTACAATGAGCAGTTCTTC. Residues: CASSSLGLAEYNEQFF.

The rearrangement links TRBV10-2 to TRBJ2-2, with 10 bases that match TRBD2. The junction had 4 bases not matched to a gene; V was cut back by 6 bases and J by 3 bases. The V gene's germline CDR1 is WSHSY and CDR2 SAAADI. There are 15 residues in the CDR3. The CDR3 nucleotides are TGCGCCAGCAGGGAAGCGGGGGGGCACACCGGGGAGCTGTTTTTT. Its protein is CASREAGGHTGELFF.

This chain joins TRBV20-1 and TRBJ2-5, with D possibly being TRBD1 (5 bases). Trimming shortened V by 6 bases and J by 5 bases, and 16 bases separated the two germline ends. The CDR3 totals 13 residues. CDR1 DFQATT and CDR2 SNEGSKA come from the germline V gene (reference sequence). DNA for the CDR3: TGCAGTGCGGCACGGACATCCAAGGAGACCCAGTACTTC. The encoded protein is CSAARTSKETQYF.

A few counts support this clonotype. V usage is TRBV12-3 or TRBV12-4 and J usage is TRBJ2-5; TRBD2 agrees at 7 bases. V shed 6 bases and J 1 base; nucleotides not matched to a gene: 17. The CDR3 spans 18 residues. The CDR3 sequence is CASSLSASGPLLQETQYF. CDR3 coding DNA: TGTGCCAGCAGCCTCTCGGCTAGCGGACCTTTACTCCAAGAGACCCAGTACTTC.

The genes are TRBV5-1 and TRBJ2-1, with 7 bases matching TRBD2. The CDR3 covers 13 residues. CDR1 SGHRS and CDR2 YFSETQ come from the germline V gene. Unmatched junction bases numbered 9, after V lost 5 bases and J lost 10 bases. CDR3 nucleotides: TGCGCCAGCAGTTCCGGGGCCGGGGGGGAGCAGTTCTTC. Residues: CASSSGAGGEQFF.

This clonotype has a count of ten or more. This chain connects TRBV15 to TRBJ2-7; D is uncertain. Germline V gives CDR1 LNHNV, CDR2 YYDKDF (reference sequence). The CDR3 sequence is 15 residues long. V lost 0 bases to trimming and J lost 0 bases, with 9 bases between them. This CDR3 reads CATSRDGTASYEQYF. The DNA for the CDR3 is TGTGCCACCAGCAGAGATGGAACAGCCTCCTACGAGCAGTACTTC.

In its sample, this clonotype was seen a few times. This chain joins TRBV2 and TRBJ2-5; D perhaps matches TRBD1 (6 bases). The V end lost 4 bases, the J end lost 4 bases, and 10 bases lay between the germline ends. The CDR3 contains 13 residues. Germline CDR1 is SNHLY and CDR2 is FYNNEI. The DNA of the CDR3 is TGTGCCAGCAGTGTCAGGGGAACAGAGACCCAGTACTTC. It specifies CASSVRGTETQYF. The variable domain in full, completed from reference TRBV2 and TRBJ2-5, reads EPEVTQTPSHQVTQMGQEVILRCVPISNHLYFYWYRQILGQKVEFLVSFYNNEISEKSEIFDDQFSVERPDGSNFTLKIRSTKLEDSAMYFCASSVRGTETQYFGPGTRLLVL.

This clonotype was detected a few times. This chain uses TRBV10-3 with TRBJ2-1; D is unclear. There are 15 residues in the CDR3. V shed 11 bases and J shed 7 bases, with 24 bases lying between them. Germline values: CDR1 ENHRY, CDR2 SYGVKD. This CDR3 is CASSPPGRPSNEQFF. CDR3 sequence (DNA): TGTGCCTCCTCCCCGCCGGGCAGGCCCTCGAATGAGCAGTTCTTC.

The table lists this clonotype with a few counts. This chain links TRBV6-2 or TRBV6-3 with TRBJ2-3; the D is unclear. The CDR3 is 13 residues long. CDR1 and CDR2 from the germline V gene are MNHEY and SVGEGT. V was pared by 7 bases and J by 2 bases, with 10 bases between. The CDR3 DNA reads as TGTGCCAGCATAAGGTCATACACAGATACGCAGTATTTT. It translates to CASIRSYTDTQYF.

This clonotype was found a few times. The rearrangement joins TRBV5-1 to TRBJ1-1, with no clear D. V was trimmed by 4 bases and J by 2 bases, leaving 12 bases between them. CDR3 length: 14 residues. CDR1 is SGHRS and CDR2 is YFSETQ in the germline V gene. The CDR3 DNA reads TGCGCCAGCAGCATTGGAGAGGGAAACACTGAAGCTTTCTTT. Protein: CASSIGEGNTEAFF.

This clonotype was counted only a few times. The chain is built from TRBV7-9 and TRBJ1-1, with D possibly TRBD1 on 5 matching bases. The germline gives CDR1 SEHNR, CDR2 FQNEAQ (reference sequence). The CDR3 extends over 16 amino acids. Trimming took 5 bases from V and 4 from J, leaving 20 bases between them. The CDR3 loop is CASSLPSMGGSTEAFF. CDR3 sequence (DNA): TGTGCCAGCAGCCTCCCTTCGATGGGGGGGAGCACTGAAGCTTTCTTT.

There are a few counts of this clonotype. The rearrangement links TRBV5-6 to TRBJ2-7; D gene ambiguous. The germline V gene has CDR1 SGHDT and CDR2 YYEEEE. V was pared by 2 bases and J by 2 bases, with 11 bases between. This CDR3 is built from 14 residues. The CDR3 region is CASSFRDGTYEQYF. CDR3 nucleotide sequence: TGTGCCAGCAGCTTTCGAGACGGTACCTACGAGCAGTACTTC. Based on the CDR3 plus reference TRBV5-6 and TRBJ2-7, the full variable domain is DAGVTQSPTHLIKTRGQQVTLRCSPKSGHDTVSWYQQALGQGPQFIFQYYEEEERQRGNFPDRFSGHQFPNYSSELNVNALLLGDSALYLCASSFRDGTYEQYFGPGTRLTVT.

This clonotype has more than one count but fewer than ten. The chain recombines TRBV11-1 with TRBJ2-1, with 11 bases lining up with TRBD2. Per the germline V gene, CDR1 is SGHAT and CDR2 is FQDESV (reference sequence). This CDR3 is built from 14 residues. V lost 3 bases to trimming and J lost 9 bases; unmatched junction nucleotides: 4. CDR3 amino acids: CASSFSGGAGEQFF. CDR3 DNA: TGTGCCAGCAGCTTTAGCGGGGGGGCCGGTGAGCAGTTCTTC.

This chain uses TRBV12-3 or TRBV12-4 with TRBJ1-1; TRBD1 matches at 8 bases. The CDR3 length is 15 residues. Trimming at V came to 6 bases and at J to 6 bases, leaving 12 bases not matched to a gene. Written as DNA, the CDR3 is TGTGCCAGCAGAAGACAGGGGACCTTAATCGCTGAAGCTTTCTTT. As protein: CASRRQGTLIAEAFF.

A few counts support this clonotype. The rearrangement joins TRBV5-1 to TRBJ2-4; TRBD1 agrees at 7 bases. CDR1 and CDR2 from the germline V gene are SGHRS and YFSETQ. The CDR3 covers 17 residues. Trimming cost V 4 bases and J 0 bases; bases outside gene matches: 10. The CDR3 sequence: CASSPGQTYIAKNIQYF. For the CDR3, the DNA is TGCGCCAGCAGCCCGGGACAGACCTATATAGCCAAAAACATTCAGTACTTC. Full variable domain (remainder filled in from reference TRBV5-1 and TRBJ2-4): KAGVTQTPRYLIKTRGQQVTLSCSPISGHRSVSWYQQTPGQGLQFLFEYFSETQRNKGNFPGRFSGRQFSNSRSEMNVSTLELGDSALYLCASSPGQTYIAKNIQYFGAGTRLSVL.

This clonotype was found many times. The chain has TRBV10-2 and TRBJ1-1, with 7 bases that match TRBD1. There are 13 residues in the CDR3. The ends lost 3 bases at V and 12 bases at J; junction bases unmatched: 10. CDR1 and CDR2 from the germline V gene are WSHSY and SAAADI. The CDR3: CASSDIRQGWTFF. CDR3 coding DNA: TGCGCCAGCAGTGATATAAGACAGGGTTGGACTTTCTTT.

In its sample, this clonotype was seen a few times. CDR3 bases: TGTGCCAGCAGTGCCCTAGCGGGAGGGATATATGAGCAGTTCTTC. Its translation is CASSALAGGIYEQFF. The chain couples TRBV12-3 or TRBV12-4 to TRBJ2-1, with 12 bases lining up with TRBD2. J gave up 8 bases and V 5 bases, and 7 bases lay outside the gene matches. This CDR3 comprises 15 residues.

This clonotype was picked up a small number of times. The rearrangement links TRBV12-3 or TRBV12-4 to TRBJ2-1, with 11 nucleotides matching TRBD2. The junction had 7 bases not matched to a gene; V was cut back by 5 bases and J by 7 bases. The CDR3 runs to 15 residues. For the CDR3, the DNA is TGTGCCAGCAGTCTTAGCGGGAGGGGAGGGAATGAGCAGTTCTTC. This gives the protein CASSLSGRGGNEQFF.

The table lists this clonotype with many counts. The CDR3 here is CASSLVAGSSYNEQFF. The CDR3 DNA is TGTGCCAGCAGCTTAGTGGCGGGGAGCTCCTACAATGAGCAGTTCTTC. The chain employs TRBV11-2 and TRBJ2-1; D is perhaps TRBD2 (6 bases). The CDR3 is 16 residues long. In germline, CDR1 is SGHAT, CDR2 FQNNGV. V was shortened by 1 base and J by 0 bases, with 10 bases between the two germline ends.